This passage covers 22 T cell receptor beta chains from one sample sequenced in a study of cytomegalovirus exposure and HLA in healthy donors. The PCR had 60 Vbeta and 13 Jbeta primers. TCRdb's copy holds only in-frame clones and misses some; the assay was immunoSEQ multiplex PCR. Among about 140,000 clones listed, 76% were seen once. Source material: PBMCs. These receptors originate from a man between 35 and 55 years old in good health and CMV-seronegative.

The chain links TRBV7-9 to TRBJ2-1; TRBD1 matches at 10 bases. V shed 2 bases and J 0 bases; nucleotides not matched to a gene: 7. The length of the CDR3 is 18 residues. Germline CDR1 and CDR2: SEHNR and FQNEAQ (reference sequence). Written as DNA, the CDR3 is TGTGCCAGCAGCTTACCAGGGACAGGGGAAGACTCCTACAATGAGCAGTTCTTC. Its protein product is CASSLPGTGEDSYNEQFF.

This clone was detected a few times. The chain carries TRBV7-2 and TRBJ2-3; 12 positions agree with TRBD2. CDR3 length: 18 amino acids. V lost 6 bases, J lost 0 bases, and 10 bases stayed unmatched. Germline V CDR1 and CDR2: SGHTA, FQGNSA. The CDR3 spells CASRYRGTSGPSTDTQYF. The CDR3, as DNA: TGTGCCAGCAGGTACCGGGGGACTAGCGGGCCGAGCACAGATACGCAGTATTTT.

This clone was seen once. The chain uses TRBV7-3 and TRBJ2-4, with 9 bases fitting TRBD1. With V trimmed by 0 bases and J by 1 base, 19 bases remained unmatched. The CDR3 totals 22 residues. Germline lookup yields CDR1 SGHTA and CDR2 FQGTGA. As DNA, the CDR3 is TGTGCCAGCAGCTTAACGCCGGGTGTAAGGACAGGGGAATCGCTGGCCAAAAACATTCAGTACTTC. Residues: CASSLTPGVRTGESLAKNIQYF.

There are a few counts of this clone. Written as DNA, the CDR3 is TGTGCCAGCTCACCTCGAACAGGGGGTCTTAATGAAAAACTGTTTTTT. Translated, it gives CASSPRTGGLNEKLFF. The chain links TRBV18 to TRBJ1-4; 8 bases fit TRBD1. CDR1 is KGHSH and CDR2 is LQKENI in the germline V gene. The CDR3 totals 16 residues. Trimming took 3 bases from V and 4 from J; bases not matched to a gene: 7.

The chain is built from TRBV6-1 and TRBJ2-1, with a tentative D call TRBD1 (8 bases). The ends were cut back, 3 bases at V and 15 bases at J, with 15 bases in the middle. The CDR3 consists of 12 residues. The V gene's germline CDR1 is MNHNS and CDR2 SASEGT. The CDR3 DNA reads TGTGCCAGCAGTGAGGGGGGGACAGGCTCGTTCTTC. Translated: CASSEGGTGSFF.

The chain carries TRBV6-5 and TRBJ1-2; D is uncertain. CDR1 and CDR2 from the germline V gene are MNHEY and SVGAGI. The CDR3 sequence is 13 residues long. Between the trimmed V and J ends, which lost 6 bases and 1 base, there was a span of 9 bases. CDR3 amino acids: CASSPVFNYGYTF. The CDR3 DNA follows: TGTGCCAGCAGCCCAGTCTTTAACTATGGCTACACCTTC.

The chain has TRBV27 and TRBJ2-3, with D perhaps TRBD1 (5 bases). The CDR3 is made up of 15 amino acids. V was trimmed by 6 bases and J by 0 bases, leaving 13 bases between them. Per the germline V gene, CDR1 is MNHEY and CDR2 is SMNVEV (reference sequence). The CDR3 reads CASRPQDSSTDTQYF. The CDR3 DNA sequence: TGTGCCAGCAGACCACAGGATTCTAGCACAGATACGCAGTATTTT.

The chain joins TRBV6-5 to TRBJ2-7, with TRBD1 identical over 10 bases. Germline V lookup: CDR1 MNHEY, CDR2 SVGAGI. The CDR3 spans 15 residues. The J segment lost 0 bases and the V segment lost 6 bases, leaving 5 bases of the junction unmatched. CDR3 sequence reads: CASRTGQGNSYEQYF. The CDR3 DNA follows: TGTGCCAGCAGGACGGGACAGGGGAACTCCTACGAGCAGTACTTC.

The V and J genes are TRBV19 and TRBJ1-1; 11 nucleotides align to TRBD1. The germline V gene encodes CDR1 LNHDA and CDR2 SQIVND (reference sequence). J was trimmed by 3 bases and V by 5 bases; bases with no gene match: 5. The CDR3 has 15 residues. CDR3 sequence reads: CASSVPGQGDTEAFF. The CDR3 DNA follows: TGTGCCAGTAGTGTTCCGGGACAGGGGGACACTGAAGCTTTCTTT.

Here the CDR3 DNA reads TGTGCCAGCACCGGGGGACCCATGAGCACTGAAGCTTTCTTT. Translation: CASTGGPMSTEAFF. This chain links TRBV7-2 with TRBJ1-1, with a tentative D call TRBD1 (5 bases). This CDR3 contains 14 residues. The V gene's germline CDR1 is SGHTA and CDR2 FQGNSA. V dropped 7 bases and J dropped 4 bases, with 16 bases sitting between them.

This rearrangement joins TRBV7-9 to TRBJ2-1; D perhaps matches TRBD1 (6 bases). The V gene's germline CDR1 is SEHNR and CDR2 FQNEAQ (reference sequence). This CDR3 is built from 12 residues. Between the trimmed V and J ends, which lost 3 bases and 10 bases, there was a span of 10 bases. Here the CDR3 reads CASSFGGPEQFF. In DNA, the CDR3 is TGTGCCAGCAGCTTTGGGGGCCCAGAGCAGTTCTTC. Using reference TRBV7-9 and TRBJ2-1 for the parts outside the CDR3, the full variable domain is DTGVSQNPRHKITKRGQNVTFRCDPISEHNRLYWYRQTLGQGPEFLTYFQNEAQLEKSRLLSDRFSAERPKGSFSTLEIQRTEQGDSAMYLCASSFGGPEQFFGPGTRLTVL.

This clone was recorded only once. CDR3 in amino acids: CASSGDRGHGYTF. The CDR3 DNA sequence: TGTGCCAGCAGTGGGGACAGGGGGCATGGCTACACCTTC. The genes are TRBV2 and TRBJ1-2; 12 nucleotides line up with TRBD1. The CDR3 is 13 amino acids. J lost 6 bases, V lost 4 bases, and 0 bases had no gene match. Germline CDR1 and CDR2: SNHLY and FYNNEI.

The chain recombines TRBV9 with TRBJ2-7, with 11 bases fitting TRBD2. The CDR3 spans 15 residues. Losses at the gene ends were 4 bases for V and 3 bases for J; bases not matched to a gene: 6. In germline, CDR1 is SGDLS, CDR2 YYNGEE. CDR3 coding DNA: TGTGCCAGCAGCCCTGGGACTAGCGGATACTACGAGCAGTACTTC. This sequence encodes CASSPGTSGYYEQYF.

This rearrangement joins TRBV2 to TRBJ1-2; 10 nucleotides match TRBD1. Germline CDR1 reads SNHLY; CDR2 reads FYNNEI. This CDR3 contains 15 residues. The ends lost 3 bases at V and 8 bases at J; junction bases unmatched: 9. The CDR3 DNA reads TGTGCCAGCAGTGAGGGGACAGGGGTTTCGAGGGGCTACACCTTC. It specifies CASSEGTGVSRGYTF. Looking up the rest from reference TRBV2 and TRBJ1-2 gives the full variable domain: EPEVTQTPSHQVTQMGQEVILRCVPISNHLYFYWYRQILGQKVEFLVSFYNNEISEKSEIFDDQFSVERPDGSNFTLKIRSTKLEDSAMYFCASSEGTGVSRGYTFGSGTRLTVV.

This clone was seen a single time. V is TRBV6-5 and J is TRBJ1-5; D not certain. Germline loops: CDR1 MNHEY, CDR2 SVGAGI. V was trimmed by 2 bases and J by 7 bases, leaving 12 bases between them. This CDR3 spans 14 amino acids. CDR3 in amino acids: CASSYDGPGQPQHF. The CDR3 DNA reads TGTGCCAGCAGTTACGATGGGCCGGGGCAGCCCCAGCATTTT.

The CDR3 protein is CASSSRTRVGETQYF. The CDR3 nucleotides read TGTGCCAGCAGCTCCAGGACTAGAGTCGGGGAGACCCAGTACTTC. This chain connects TRBV5-4 to TRBJ2-5; 7 bases match TRBD2. Germline V gene lookup returns CDR1 SGHNT and CDR2 YYREEE (reference sequence). V lost 3 bases to trimming and J lost 5 bases; unmatched junction nucleotides: 10. The CDR3 spans 15 residues.

This clone has only a few counts. The chain couples TRBV9 to TRBJ2-1; D is possibly TRBD1 (6 bases). Germline V gives CDR1 SGDLS, CDR2 YYNGEE. The CDR3 loop spans 15 amino acids. The V gene lost 4 bases and the J gene lost 0 bases, with 11 bases spanning the gap. This CDR3 reads CASSRDTASYNEQFF. CDR3 sequence (DNA): TGTGCCAGCAGCCGGGACACCGCCTCCTACAATGAGCAGTTCTTC.

The chain is built from TRBV6-1 and TRBJ2-6; 8 bases match TRBD1. CDR1 is MNHNS and CDR2 is SASEGT in the germline V gene. The CDR3 is 18 residues long. The V and J ends lost 4 bases and 5 bases, in that order; junction bases with no gene match: 13. The CDR3, as DNA: TGTGCCAGCAGTGGGAAGGGACAGGTGACCATGTGGGCCAACGTCCTGACTTTC. Its protein product is CASSGKGQVTMWANVLTF.

The chain is built from TRBV7-3 and TRBJ2-3; 13 bases agree with TRBD2. V lost 7 bases, J lost 2 bases, and 3 bases stayed unmatched. This CDR3 has 15 residues. Germline assignment: CDR1 SGHTA and CDR2 FQGTGA. The CDR3 DNA follows: TGTGCCAGCAAAGGACTAGCGGGGGACACAGATACGCAGTATTTT. Protein product: CASKGLAGDTDTQYF.

This chain connects TRBV5-1 to TRBJ1-2, with 8 bases aligning to TRBD1. Germline loops: CDR1 SGHRS, CDR2 YFSETQ. V dropped 2 bases and J dropped 8; count of bases not matched to a gene: 8. The CDR3 sequence is 14 residues long. CDR3 bases: TGCGCCAGCAGCTTTGATTTCAGGGGGCTCGGCTACACCTTC. Encoded protein: CASSFDFRGLGYTF. The variable domain in full, completed from reference TRBV5-1 and TRBJ1-2, reads KAGVTQTPRYLIKTRGQQVTLSCSPISGHRSVSWYQQTPGQGLQFLFEYFSETQRNKGNFPGRFSGRQFSNSRSEMNVSTLELGDSALYLCASSFDFRGLGYTFGSGTRLTVV.

The J gene is TRBJ1-1, the V gene TRBV6-1, with 9 bases identical to TRBD1. CDR1 is MNHNS and CDR2 is SASEGT in the germline V gene. CDR3 size: 15 residues. The trim removed 6 bases at V and 4 bases at J, leaving 9 bases unmatched. CDR3 sequence (DNA): TGTGCCAGCAGGGTTGGGGACAGGGACTTCACTGAAGCTTTCTTT. It yields the protein CASRVGDRDFTEAFF.

This clone has a handful of counts. For the CDR3, the DNA is TGCGCCACTAGCTTTCCCGGGGACAGCTCTGGGGCCAACGTCCTGACTTTC. Its protein product is CATSFPGDSSGANVLTF. V is TRBV5-1 and J is TRBJ2-6; TRBD1 agrees at 7 bases. The J segment lost 0 bases and the V segment lost 9 bases, leaving 12 bases of the junction unmatched. This CDR3 contains 17 residues. Germline-derived CDR1 and CDR2 are SGHRS and YFSETQ.